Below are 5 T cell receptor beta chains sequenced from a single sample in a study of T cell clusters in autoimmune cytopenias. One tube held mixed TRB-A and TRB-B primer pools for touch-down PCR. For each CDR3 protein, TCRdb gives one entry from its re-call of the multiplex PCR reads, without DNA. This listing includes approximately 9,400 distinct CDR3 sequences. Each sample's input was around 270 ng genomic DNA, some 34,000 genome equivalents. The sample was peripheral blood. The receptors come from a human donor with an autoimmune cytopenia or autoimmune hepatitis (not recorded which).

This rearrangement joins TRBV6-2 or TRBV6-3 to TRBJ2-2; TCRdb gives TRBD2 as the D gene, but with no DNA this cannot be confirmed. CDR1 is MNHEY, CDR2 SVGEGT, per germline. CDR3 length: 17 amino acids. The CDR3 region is CASSQLAGGPWTGELFF.

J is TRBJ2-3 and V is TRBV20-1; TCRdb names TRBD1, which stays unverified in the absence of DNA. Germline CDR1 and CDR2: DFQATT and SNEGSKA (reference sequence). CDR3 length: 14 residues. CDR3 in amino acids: CSARPTKGGITQYF.

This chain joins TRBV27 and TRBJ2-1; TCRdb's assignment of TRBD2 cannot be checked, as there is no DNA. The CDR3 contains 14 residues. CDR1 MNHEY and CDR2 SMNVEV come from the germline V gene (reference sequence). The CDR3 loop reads CASSLRGGAGEQFF.

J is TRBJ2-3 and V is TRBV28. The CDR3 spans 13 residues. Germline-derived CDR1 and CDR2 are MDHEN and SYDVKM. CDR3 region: CATVMASTDTQYF.

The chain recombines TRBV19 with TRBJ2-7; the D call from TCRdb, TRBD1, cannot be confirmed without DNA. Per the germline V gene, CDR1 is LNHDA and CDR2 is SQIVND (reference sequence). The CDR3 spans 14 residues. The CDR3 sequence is CASSPPGERAEQYF.